One sample yielded the 32 T cell receptor beta chains listed below, sequenced in a study of shared clonotypes between healthy human individuals. Assay used: immunoSEQ multiplex PCR; TCRdb lists only in-frame clones, some missing. The data show about 2.4 million clones, roughly 93% seen once. Sequencing was carried out using naive CD4+ T cells from PBMCs. Described subset: CD45RA+ positively selected. The receptors here all came from a man between 18 and 35 years old in good health. Some clones in this sample may be carry-over from other donors' samples.

The chain uses TRBV2 and TRBJ2-7; D is unresolved. Germline lookup yields CDR1 SNHLY and CDR2 FYNNEI. With 11 bases removed from V and 3 bases from J, the gap between germline ends came to 20 bases. The CDR3 extends over 14 amino acids. This chain's CDR3 is CAGSEHYFYYEQYF. The CDR3 DNA reads TGTGCCGGATCTGAGCATTACTTCTACTACGAGCAGTACTTC.

The chain couples TRBV9 to TRBJ2-3; D might be TRBD1 or TRBD2, each matching 5 bases. Trimming cost V 4 bases and J 1 base, with 13 bases left between them. This CDR3 contains 15 residues. Germline CDR1 reads SGDLS; CDR2 reads YYNGEE. CDR3 nucleotide sequence: TGTGCCAGCAGCTCCCGGGACCCACGCACAGATACGCAGTATTTT. This encodes CASSSRDPRTDTQYF.

V is TRBV29-1 and J is TRBJ2-7; 8 bases match TRBD1. The germline V gene has CDR1 SQVTM and CDR2 ANQGSEA. This CDR3 region has 14 residues. Trimming took 7 bases from V and 6 from J; bases not matched to a gene: 14. The chain's CDR3 is CSGKTTGEWSEQYF. In nucleotides, the CDR3 is TGCAGCGGTAAGACGACAGGGGAGTGGAGCGAGCAGTACTTC.

On this clone: Other DNA sequences in this specimen translate into the identical CDR3. The chain employs TRBV15 and TRBJ2-6; D is perhaps TRBD1 (6 bases). The germline V and J ends were trimmed by 1 base and 0 bases, with 7 bases remaining between them. Germline CDR1 reads LNHNV; CDR2 reads YYDKDF (reference sequence). The CDR3 contains 16 residues. CDR3 DNA: TGTGCCACCAGCAGAGGAGGGGGCTCTGGGGCCAACGTCCTGACTTTC. This translates into CATSRGGGSGANVLTF. The full variable domain, with the rest looked up from reference TRBV15 and TRBJ2-6, is DAMVIQNPRYQVTQFGKPVTLSCSQTLNHNVMYWYQQKSSQAPKLLFHYYDKDFNNEADTPDNFQSRRPNTSFCFLDIRSPGLGDTAMYLCATSRGGGSGANVLTFGAGSRLTVL.

The chain carries TRBV6-6 and TRBJ2-7; 7 positions agree with TRBD2. Germline V gives CDR1 MNHNY, CDR2 SVGAGI (reference sequence). J lost 5 bases, V lost 8 bases, and 9 bases had no gene match. CDR3 length: 13 amino acids. CDR3 sequence (DNA): TGTGCCAGCTTAAAACCGGGAGGTGACGAGCAGTACTTC. This encodes CASLKPGGDEQYF.

In the case of this clone: The sample contains more than one DNA sequence encoding this CDR3. V and J are TRBV18 and TRBJ1-5; no clear D gene. The germline gives CDR1 KGHSH, CDR2 LQKENI. The CDR3 totals 12 residues. V gave up 3 bases and J gave up 6 bases, with 6 bases separating them. CDR3 loop: CASSPPGQPQHF. The CDR3 DNA follows: TGTGCCAGCTCACCCCCTGGTCAGCCCCAGCATTTT.

About this clone itself: Sequence at one end of the junction differs from germline and may be a read error. This sample includes further DNA sequences coding for the same CDR3. This sequence joins TRBV7-8 and TRBJ2-2; no clear D. The CDR3 covers 15 residues. Germline V CDR1 and CDR2: SGHVS, FQNEAQ. CDR3: CASSFSSRGTGELFF. DNA for the CDR3: TGTGCCAGCAGCTTTTCGTCGCGCGGCACCGGAGAGCTGTTTTTT. The whole variable domain, remainder taken from reference TRBV7-8 and TRBJ2-2, is GAGVSQSPRYKVAKRGQDVALRCDPISGHVSLFWYQQALGQGPEFLTYFQNEAQLDKSGLPSDRFFAERPEGSVSTLKIQRTQQEDSAVYLCASSFSSRGTGELFFGEGSRLTVL.

The chain employs TRBV28 and TRBJ2-7; 7 bases match TRBD2. Germline trimming cut 8 bases from V and 5 bases from J; bases unmatched to any gene: 9. The CDR3 is 13 amino acids. CDR1 is MDHEN and CDR2 is SYDVKM in the germline V gene. Here the CDR3 reads CASRWRGSHEQYF. The DNA of the CDR3 is TGTGCCAGCCGATGGCGGGGGAGCCACGAGCAGTACTTC.

V gene TRBV10-2 combines with J gene TRBJ2-3; TRBD2 agrees at 10 bases. Germline V gene data show CDR1 as WSHSY and CDR2 as SAAADI. Trimming removed 6 bases from V and 2 bases from J; junction bases left unmatched: 5. The CDR3 has 15 residues. The CDR3 spells CASRQLAGHTDTQYF. The CDR3 nucleotides are TGCGCCAGCAGGCAACTAGCGGGGCACACAGATACGCAGTATTTT.

This clone was observed a single time. The chain carries TRBV7-2 and TRBJ2-1, with 8 bases that match TRBD2. J gave up 3 bases and V 4 bases, and 8 bases lay outside the gene matches. The V gene's germline CDR1 is SGHTA and CDR2 FQGNSA. The CDR3 loop spans 16 amino acids. For the CDR3, the DNA is TGTGCCAGCAGCTCCCGAGCGGGGGCCATCTACAATGAGCAGTTCTTC. Translating it yields CASSSRAGAIYNEQFF.

The rearrangement joins TRBV5-8 to TRBJ1-3, with D possibly being TRBD1 (5 bases). V lost 0 bases to trimming and J lost 8 bases, with 12 bases between them. The CDR3 has 14 amino acids. CDR1 and CDR2 (germline): SGHTS, YDEGEE. The CDR3 protein is CASSLEAGLHTIYF. The CDR3 DNA is TGTGCCAGCAGCTTGGAGGCAGGGTTGCACACCATATATTTT.

V usage is TRBV6-4 and J usage is TRBJ2-1; D uncertain. Trimming stripped 2 bases from V and 7 bases from J, with 9 bases between. This CDR3 has 13 amino acids. Germline loops: CDR1 MRHNA, CDR2 SNTAGT. The CDR3 nucleotides read TGTGCCAGCAGTGACCAGCGTAGGAATGAGCAGTTCTTC. Amino acid sequence: CASSDQRRNEQFF.

The chain has TRBV7-2 and TRBJ2-3; D is uncertain. Germline V lookup: CDR1 SGHTA, CDR2 FQGNSA. The CDR3 has 14 amino acids. The V gene lost 4 bases and the J gene lost 2 bases, with 10 bases spanning the gap. As DNA, the CDR3 is TGTGCCAGCAGCTCACGGCGAATCACAGATACGCAGTATTTT. Its translation: CASSSRRITDTQYF.

This chain uses TRBV5-1 with TRBJ2-2; tentative D call: TRBD2 (6 bases). Germline CDR1 reads SGHRS; CDR2 reads YFSETQ. This CDR3 has 15 residues. Trimming pared 4 bases from V and 7 bases from J, leaving 17 bases between. CDR3 sequence reads: CASSGGSSLYGELFF. The DNA for the CDR3 is TGCGCCAGCAGCGGAGGGTCCTCACTTTACGGGGAGCTGTTTTTT.

J is TRBJ2-2 and V is TRBV5-5; the D gene is possibly TRBD1 (6 bases). This CDR3 has 18 amino acids. Per germline, CDR1 SGHKS and CDR2 YYEKEE (reference sequence). The V and J ends lost 3 bases and 0 bases respectively, with 18 bases between them. The DNA for the CDR3 is TGTGCCAGCAGCTCTTGGTCTGGGGACAAGGCGAACACCGGGGAGCTGTTTTTT. Amino acid sequence: CASSSWSGDKANTGELFF.

The chain employs TRBV30 and TRBJ1-2; 12 positions agree with TRBD1. Germline CDR1 and CDR2: GTSNPN and SVGIG (reference sequence). This CDR3 has 16 amino acids. V lost 2 bases to trimming and J lost 7 bases; unmatched junction nucleotides: 11. The CDR3 sequence: CAWSQTPGTGGFGYTF. CDR3 in DNA: TGTGCCTGGAGTCAGACCCCCGGGACAGGGGGCTTTGGCTACACCTTC.

As for this clone: Different DNA sequences within this sample yield the same CDR3. The chain carries TRBV11-2 and TRBJ2-2; TRBD2 matches at 13 bases. This CDR3 has 15 amino acids. Unmatched junction bases numbered 3, after V lost 5 bases and J lost 6 bases. CDR1 is SGHAT and CDR2 is FQNNGV in the germline V gene. The CDR3 loop is CASSRTSGSPGELFF. CDR3 nucleotides: TGTGCCAGCAGCAGGACTAGCGGGAGCCCCGGGGAGCTGTTTTTT.

The chain links TRBV19 to TRBJ1-2; 8 bases align to TRBD1. Germline CDR1 and CDR2: LNHDA and SQIVND (reference sequence). This CDR3 comprises 15 residues. V trimming: 5 bases; J trimming: 2 bases; junction bases outside the gene matches: 7. The CDR3 spells CASSPGTGFNYGYTF. The CDR3 coding sequence is TGTGCCAGTAGTCCCGGGACAGGCTTCAACTATGGCTACACCTTC.

This clone is a singleton in its sample. The J gene is TRBJ2-5, the V gene TRBV11-2; TRBD2 matches 11 bases. The ends lost 4 bases at V and 7 bases at J; junction bases unmatched: 8. The CDR3 is made up of 15 amino acids. Germline V CDR1 and CDR2: SGHAT, FQNNGV. CDR3 sequence reads: CASSSTSGMGRTQYF. CDR3 nucleotide sequence: TGTGCCAGCAGCTCGACTAGCGGGATGGGGAGGACCCAGTACTTC.

The chain links TRBV25-1 to TRBJ1-5, with no clear D. CDR1 is MGHDK and CDR2 is SYGVNS in the germline V gene. Trimming removed 11 bases at V and 0 bases at J, with 11 bases between. The CDR3 has 13 residues. CDR3 sequence: CARRRNSNQPQHF. The CDR3 coding sequence is TGTGCCCGTCGTCGGAATAGCAATCAGCCCCAGCATTTT.

V usage is TRBV7-2 and J usage is TRBJ2-7; D unresolved. CDR1 and CDR2 from the germline V gene are SGHTA and FQGNSA. The V gene lost 5 bases and the J gene lost 3 bases, with 14 bases spanning the gap. CDR3 length: 14 residues. The CDR3 loop is CASSPSPARYEQYF. CDR3 in DNA: TGTGCCAGCAGCCCTTCACCGGCACGCTACGAGCAGTACTTC.

The chain couples TRBV18 to TRBJ2-1; TRBD2 aligns across 9 bases. Germline V CDR1 and CDR2: KGHSH, LQKENI. CDR3 length: 15 amino acids. V dropped 0 bases and J dropped 15; count of bases not matched to a gene: 12. CDR3 sequence (DNA): TGTGCCAGCTCACCACCTTCTAGCGGGACAGTGGGTATGTTCTTC. This gives the protein CASSPPSSGTVGMFF.

V usage is TRBV5-1 and J usage is TRBJ2-1; 10 bases map to TRBD2. This CDR3 spans 16 amino acids. Germline CDR1 is SGHRS and CDR2 is YFSETQ. The ends lost 4 bases at V and 1 base at J; junction bases unmatched: 5. DNA for the CDR3: TGCGCCAGCAGCCCCGGACTAGCGGAGTCCTACAATGAGCAGTTCTTC. It specifies CASSPGLAESYNEQFF.

The chain uses TRBV27 and TRBJ2-2; tentative D call: TRBD2 (6 bases). The CDR3 runs to 14 residues. CDR1 and CDR2 (germline): MNHEY, SMNVEV (reference sequence). The V end lost 6 bases, the J end lost 8 bases, and 16 bases lay between the germline ends. This chain's CDR3 is CASRRDPSAGELFF. The CDR3 region has the DNA TGTGCCAGCAGGCGGGACCCATCTGCAGGGGAGCTGTTTTTT.

The genes are TRBV2 and TRBJ2-3; D call uncertain. V was pared by 3 bases and J by 9 bases, with 7 bases between. Per germline, CDR1 SNHLY and CDR2 FYNNEI. This CDR3 has 11 residues. The CDR3 spells CASSDWQTQYF. The CDR3 DNA follows: TGTGCCAGCAGTGACTGGCAGACGCAGTATTTT.

The rearrangement joins TRBV28 to TRBJ1-1; 8 bases match TRBD1. Looked up from germline, CDR1 is MDHEN and CDR2 is SYDVKM. This CDR3 contains 15 residues. The J segment lost 1 base and the V segment lost 4 bases, leaving 5 bases of the junction unmatched. CDR3 region: CASSSTGESNTEAFF. CDR3 DNA sequence: TGTGCCAGCAGTTCGACAGGGGAGTCGAACACTGAAGCTTTCTTT.

The V call is TRBV4-1, the J call TRBJ2-7; the D gene is possibly TRBD2 (5 bases). Trimming left V 4 bases short and J 1 base short, with 17 bases between. Germline CDR1 MGHRA, CDR2 YSYEKL. This CDR3 spans 16 amino acids. As DNA, the CDR3 is TGCGCCAGCAGCCGGACGGATGGGAGCACGTCCTACGAGCAGTACTTC. Amino acids: CASSRTDGSTSYEQYF.

Note on this clone: Other DNA sequences in the same sample also yield this CDR3. The gene calls are TRBV28 and TRBJ1-5, with D possibly TRBD1 on 6 matching bases. Germline lookup yields CDR1 MDHEN and CDR2 SYDVKM. The V end lost 2 bases, the J end lost 7 bases, and 12 bases lay between the germline ends. The CDR3 runs to 14 residues. The CDR3 DNA is TGTGCCAGCAGTTTAGCGGGGGCTGGCCAGCCCCAGCATTTT. This codes for CASSLAGAGQPQHF.

CDR3 loop: CASSIGGIDEQYF. CDR3 sequence (DNA): TGTGCCAGTAGTATAGGGGGGATTGACGAGCAGTACTTC. The V gene is TRBV19, the J gene TRBJ2-7, with D possibly called TRBD1 or TRBD2 (5 bases each). CDR1 and CDR2 from the germline V gene are LNHDA and SQIVND (reference sequence). The germline V and J ends were trimmed by 1 base and 5 bases, with 9 bases remaining between them. The CDR3 is made up of 13 amino acids.

V gene TRBV4-2 combines with J gene TRBJ2-1; maybe TRBD2 (6 bases). V lost 1 base to trimming and J lost 6 bases, with 10 bases between them. This CDR3 is 14 amino acids long. Per the germline V gene, CDR1 is LGHNA and CDR2 is YNFKEQ. The CDR3 DNA follows: TGTGCCAGCAGCCAAGGACTAGTTGTCAATGAGCAGTTCTTC. It translates to CASSQGLVVNEQFF.

The chain combines TRBV28 with TRBJ2-3; D possibly corresponds to TRBD1 (5 bases). The V and J ends lost 6 bases and 6 bases respectively, with 13 bases between them. CDR1 MDHEN and CDR2 SYDVKM come from the germline V gene. This CDR3 has 13 amino acids. The CDR3 DNA sequence: TGTGCCAGCAGGGGGCTTGTAGAGGATACGCAGTATTTT. It specifies CASRGLVEDTQYF.

The table lists this clone with a few counts. The CDR3 DNA sequence: TGTGCCAGCAGCTCAGACGAGGGTACTGAAGCTTTCTTT. Translation gives CASSSDEGTEAFF. The chain uses TRBV6-4 and TRBJ1-1; D unresolved. The germline V gene encodes CDR1 MRHNA and CDR2 SNTAGT. V lost 6 bases, J lost 5 bases, and 13 bases lay in between. The CDR3 consists of 13 residues.